Presented here are 8 T cell receptor beta chains from one specimen sequenced in a study of CD8 T cells in ankylosing spondylitis. A single record per CDR3 protein comes from TCRdb applying MiXCR to the 5' RACE reads. Of some 120,000 distinct CDR3 sequences in the sample, 6% to 8.5% were seen once. Input material: blood, either unsorted or a sorted T cell fraction (not recorded which). The receptors here all came from a male donor with ankylosing spondylitis or in good health (not recorded which).

This clonotype was recorded many times. This rearrangement joins TRBV12-3 or TRBV12-4 to TRBJ2-5; D is uncertain. The CDR3 extends over 13 amino acids. Trimming shortened V by 3 bases and J by 2 bases, and 7 bases separated the two germline ends. The CDR3: CASSFAEQETQYF. The CDR3, as DNA: TGTGCCAGCAGTTTCGCGGAACAAGAGACCCAGTACTTC.

This clonotype was seen repeatedly, ten times or more. V gene TRBV7-2 combines with J gene TRBJ1-2, with D unresolved. The CDR3 loop spans 15 amino acids. Germline V CDR1 and CDR2: SGHTA, FQGNSA. V was cut by 0 bases and J by 0 bases, with 8 bases left in between. CDR3 residues: CASSLAVGTNYGYTF. The CDR3 nucleotides are TGTGCCAGCAGCTTAGCGGTGGGAACTAACTATGGCTACACCTTC.

This clonotype was counted ten times or more. This chain links TRBV20-1 with TRBJ2-3; D is undetermined. Trimming left V 4 bases short and J 0 bases short, with 11 bases between. The CDR3 extends over 14 amino acids. In germline, CDR1 is DFQATT, CDR2 SNEGSKA (reference sequence). CDR3 protein: CSATVGASTDTQYF. Here the CDR3 DNA reads TGCAGTGCTACGGTGGGCGCAAGCACAGATACGCAGTATTTT.

This clonotype was recorded many times. J is TRBJ2-1 and V is TRBV9; D might be TRBD2 (7 bases). The CDR3 consists of 15 residues. The germline gives CDR1 SGDLS, CDR2 YYNGEE. Trimming took 2 bases from V and 2 from J, leaving 11 bases between them. As DNA, the CDR3 is TGTGCCAGCAGCGTTGGGGGGGCAGCCTACAATGAGCAGTTCTTC. Protein sequence: CASSVGGAAYNEQFF.

The chain is built from TRBV7-6 and TRBJ1-5; D uncertain. The CDR3 runs to 13 residues. Germline loops: CDR1 SGHVS, CDR2 FNYEAQ. Deletions cut 5 bases from V and 6 bases from J, with 11 bases between. In DNA, the CDR3 is TGTGCCAGCAGCGCCCGGGAGAGTCAGCCCCAGCATTTT. Amino acids: CASSARESQPQHF.

CDR3 in DNA: TGTGCTAGTGGTTTGGTAACAGGTCAAGAGACCCAGTACTTC. This encodes CASGLVTGQETQYF. The V and J genes are TRBV12-5 and TRBJ2-5, with TRBD1 as a possible D gene (5 bases). The CDR3 contains 14 residues. Looked up from germline, CDR1 is LGHNT and CDR2 is FRNRAP. The V end lost 0 bases, the J end lost 2 bases, and 7 bases lay between the germline ends.

This clonotype was seen at least ten times. The chain carries TRBV5-5 and TRBJ1-5, with D unresolved. The CDR3 is 12 residues long. The V and J ends lost 3 bases and 9 bases respectively, with 10 bases between them. Germline CDR1 SGHKS, CDR2 YYEKEE (reference sequence). DNA of the CDR3: TGTGCCAGCAGCTCCAATGCCGGGCCCCAGCATTTT. It codes for CASSSNAGPQHF.

This clonotype occurred many times. V and J are TRBV7-9 and TRBJ2-7; 7 bases align to TRBD2. This CDR3 spans 15 amino acids. The germline gives CDR1 SEHNR, CDR2 FQNEAQ (reference sequence). Trimming removed 5 bases from V and 3 bases from J; junction bases left unmatched: 10. The CDR3 sequence: CASSLGGSGGYEQYF. CDR3 nucleotide sequence: TGTGCCAGCAGCCTTGGCGGGTCGGGGGGCTACGAGCAGTACTTC.